This is a list of T cell receptor beta chains from one sample in a study of cytomegalovirus exposure and HLA in healthy donors. Measured with immunoSEQ multiplex PCR; TCRdb has only the in-frame clones, and not every one. The sample contains roughly 100,000 clones, 63% of which appear only once. The sample consisted of PBMCs. Source of these receptors: a human donor in good health. CDR3s include the opening cysteine and the closing phenylalanine or tryptophan. The order of the fields is V gene, J gene, D gene, clone size, CDR3 protein, CDR3 DNA. D genes are given only for firm matches. Rows may omit the clone size; those that give it use once, few, many or a size class.

V gene: TRBV6-5
J gene: TRBJ2-7
D gene: TRBD2
clone size: NA
CDR3 protein: CASSIGTSGAYEQYF
CDR3 DNA: TGTGCCAGCAGTATTGGGACTAGCGGAGCTTACGAGCAGTACTTC

V gene: TRBV10-2
J gene: TRBJ1-1
D gene: NA
clone size: NA
CDR3 protein: CASSEDRGTEAFF
CDR3 DNA: TGCGCCAGCAGTGAGGACCGGGGCACTGAAGCTTTCTTT

V gene: TRBV7-2
J gene: TRBJ1-4
D gene: NA
clone size: NA
CDR3 protein: CASSLGGPEKLFF
CDR3 DNA: TGTGCCAGCAGCTTAGGGGGGCCGGAAAAACTGTTTTTT

V gene: TRBV10-1
J gene: TRBJ2-2
D gene: NA
clone size: once
CDR3 protein: CASSLSGENGELFF
CDR3 DNA: TGCGCCAGCAGTTTATCGGGAGAAAACGGGGAGCTGTTTTTT

V gene: TRBV5-1
J gene: TRBJ1-3
D gene: NA
clone size: few
CDR3 protein: CASSLDSPSGNTIYF
CDR3 DNA: TGCGCCAGCAGCTTGGACTCCCCTTCTGGAAACACCATATATTTT

V gene: TRBV5-1
J gene: TRBJ2-4
D gene: NA
clone size: NA
CDR3 protein: CASHGPGNIQYF
CDR3 DNA: TGCGCCAGCCACGGACCAGGGAACATTCAGTACTTC

V gene: TRBV29-1
J gene: TRBJ1-2
D gene: TRBD1
clone size: NA
CDR3 protein: CSVPARGQGFSGYTF
CDR3 DNA: TGCAGCGTTCCTGCACGGGGACAGGGATTCTCTGGCTACACCTTC

V gene: TRBV28
J gene: TRBJ2-4
D gene: TRBD1
clone size: NA
CDR3 protein: CASSFVGQGWENIQYF
CDR3 DNA: TGTGCCAGCAGTTTTGTTGGACAGGGGTGGGAAAACATTCAGTACTTC

V gene: TRBV9
J gene: TRBJ1-1
D gene: TRBD1
clone size: few
CDR3 protein: CASSAYRGATEAFF
CDR3 DNA: TGTGCCAGCAGCGCCTACAGGGGTGCCACTGAAGCTTTCTTT

V gene: TRBV19
J gene: TRBJ1-1
D gene: NA
clone size: NA
CDR3 protein: CASDTPRQAQLNTEAFF
CDR3 DNA: TGTGCCAGTGACACCCCCCGACAGGCCCAACTGAACACTGAAGCTTTCTTT

V gene: TRBV5-1
J gene: TRBJ1-3
D gene: TRBD1
clone size: NA
CDR3 protein: CASSLGTGFSGNTIYF
CDR3 DNA: TGCGCCAGCAGCTTGGGGACAGGTTTCTCTGGAAACACCATATATTTT

V gene: TRBV7-2
J gene: TRBJ2-7
D gene: TRBD1
clone size: NA
CDR3 protein: CASSLRDRGDYEQYF
CDR3 DNA: TGTGCCAGCAGCTTACGGGACAGGGGGGACTACGAGCAGTACTTC

V gene: TRBV2
J gene: TRBJ2-6
D gene: NA
clone size: NA
CDR3 protein: CASSYSRITGANVLTF
CDR3 DNA: TGTGCCAGCAGTTACTCGCGGATAACTGGGGCCAACGTCCTGACTTTC